This is a list of T cell receptor beta chains from one sample in a study of cytomegalovirus exposure and HLA in healthy donors. Clones were sequenced by immunoSEQ multiplex PCR, and TCRdb holds only the in-frame ones, with some missing. The sample holds tens of thousands of clones, roughly 95% seen once. Source material: PBMCs. These receptors were taken from a woman between 18 and 29 years old in good health and CMV-seropositive. Both conserved end residues are part of each CDR3. A D gene is named only where the DNA matches it firmly. Size is omitted from some rows. Given values are once, few, many or a class for expanded clones.

v_gene	abundance	j_gene	d_gene	CDR3nt	CDR3aa
TRBV5-4	once	TRBJ2-5	TRBD2	TGTGCCAGCAGTCCGACTAGCGGGGGGTCCCGGCCTCAAGAGACCCAGTACTTC	CASSPTSGGSRPQETQYF
TRBV13	.	TRBJ2-2	.	TGTGCCAGCAGCTCGGGACTCCAGAACACCGGGGAGCTGTTTTTT	CASSSGLQNTGELFF
TRBV5-5	.	TRBJ1-3	TRBD1	TGTGCCAGCAGCCAAGGACAGGGTTTACTTAACACCATATATTTT	CASSQGQGLLNTIYF
TRBV11-2	.	TRBJ2-1	TRBD2	TGTGCCAACCAGGTCCGACTAGCGGGAGTTCCCTACAATGAGCAGTTCTTC	CANQVRLAGVPYNEQFF
TRBV2	.	TRBJ2-1	TRBD2	TGTGCCAGCACCAGACTAGCGGGAGGGCCGGGTGAGCAGTTCTTC	CASTRLAGGPGEQFF
TRBV5-4	.	TRBJ1-4	TRBD1	TGTGCCAGCAGCTTGGCAGGACAGGGGGGAGAAAAACTGTTTTTT	CASSLAGQGGEKLFF
TRBV28	.	TRBJ2-7	TRBD2	TGTGCCAGCAGTGTGGGCGGGGGTGGAGAGCAGTACTTC	CASSVGGGGEQYF
TRBV13	.	TRBJ2-7	.	TGTGCCAGCAGCGCCGGGAGCGTCTACGAGCAGTACTTC	CASSAGSVYEQYF
TRBV11-2	.	TRBJ2-3	TRBD2	TGTGCCAGCAGCTCGTTAGCGGGGGGGCCAGATACGCAGTATTTT	CASSSLAGGPDTQYF
TRBV14	.	TRBJ2-7	TRBD2	TGTGCCAGCAGCCACCCGGGGAGGGACTACGAGCAGTACTTC	CASSHPGRDYEQYF
TRBV19	.	TRBJ2-7	TRBD1	TGTGCCAGTAGTATTCAGGGACAGACCTCCTACGAGCAGTACTTC	CASSIQGQTSYEQYF
TRBV18	.	TRBJ2-7	TRBD1	TGTGCCAGCTCACCGTCGGGACAGGCAAAGTACGAGCAGTACTTC	CASSPSGQAKYEQYF
TRBV14	once	TRBJ1-2	.	TGTGCCAGCAGCCAAGCGACAGAGTATGGCTACACCTTC	CASSQATEYGYTF
TRBV7-8	.	TRBJ2-1	.	TGTGCCAGCAGCTTAGGGCCAAACTACAATGAGCAGTTCTTC	CASSLGPNYNEQFF
TRBV28	.	TRBJ1-2	.	TGTGCCAGCAGTGTCCGGGGAGGCTACACCTTC	CASSVRGGYTF
TRBV28	.	TRBJ1-2	TRBD1	TGTGCCAGCAGTTTACTGACAGGGGGCTATGGCTACACCTTC	CASSLLTGGYGYTF
TRBV5-4	.	TRBJ2-2	TRBD1	TGTGCCAGCAGCGACCGACAGGGCTCGAACACCGGGGAGCTGTTTTTT	CASSDRQGSNTGELFF
TRBV10-3	.	TRBJ2-7	.	TGTGCCATCAGGGGGGGATCTACTGCCTACGAGCAGTACTTC	CAIRGGSTAYEQYF
TRBV30	.	TRBJ1-2	.	TGTGCCTGGAGTGTACCACTCATCGATGGCTACACCTTC	CAWSVPLIDGYTF
TRBV5-1	.	TRBJ2-5	.	TGCGCCAGCAGCTTGGCCCCGGGGTTGGAGACCCAGTACTTC	CASSLAPGLETQYF
TRBV27	.	TRBJ2-5	TRBD2	TGTGCCAGCAGTCTCGGACTAGCGGGAGGGGCACACTTC	CASSLGLAGGAHF
TRBV6-5	.	TRBJ1-2	.	TGTGCCAGCAGTAGGCAGGGTAAACGCTACACCTTC	CASSRQGKRYTF
TRBV25-1	.	TRBJ1-1	TRBD1	TGTGCCAGCAGTCTTCTACAGGGGGCGAACACTGAAGCTTTCTTT	CASSLLQGANTEAFF
TRBV5-6	.	TRBJ1-3	.	TGTGCCAGCAGCTTGGTCGGGGGGTTGGAGAACACCATATATTTT	CASSLVGGLENTIYF